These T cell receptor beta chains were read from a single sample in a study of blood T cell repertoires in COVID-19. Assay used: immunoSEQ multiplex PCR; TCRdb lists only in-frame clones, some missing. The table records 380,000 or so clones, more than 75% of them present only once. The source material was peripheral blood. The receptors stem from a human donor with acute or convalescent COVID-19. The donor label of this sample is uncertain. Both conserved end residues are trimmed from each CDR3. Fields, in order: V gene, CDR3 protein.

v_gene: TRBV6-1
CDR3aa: ASSEGYRRGWNQPQH

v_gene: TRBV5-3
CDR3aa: ARSLPDSMNTEAF

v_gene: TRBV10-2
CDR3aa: ASIGTTDPNYGYT

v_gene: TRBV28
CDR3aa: ASSSRTSPAKNIQY

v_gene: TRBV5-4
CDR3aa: ASSFPGTGNTIY

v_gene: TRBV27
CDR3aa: ASSYRGQGNPSSYNEQF

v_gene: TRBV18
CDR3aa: ASSPRETVDLYGYT

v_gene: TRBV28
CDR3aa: ASKFRGRANEKLF

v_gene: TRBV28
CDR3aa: ASRPEDRHNSPLH

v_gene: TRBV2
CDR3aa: ASSAEATEAF

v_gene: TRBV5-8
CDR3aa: ASSQWVGPNTEAF

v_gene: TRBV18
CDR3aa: ASSPLVDRDHTGELF

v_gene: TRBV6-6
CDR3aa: ASSILAGGNNEQF

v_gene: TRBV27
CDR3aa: ASSRGGGLSYNEQF

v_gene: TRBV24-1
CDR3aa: ATSDPTGELGDTQY

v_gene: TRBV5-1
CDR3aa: ASSTDSFNTEAF

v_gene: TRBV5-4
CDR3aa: ASSLWQNTEAF

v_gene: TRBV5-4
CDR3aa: ASSLDRQGAGEKLF

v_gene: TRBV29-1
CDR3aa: SVGPPDGYT

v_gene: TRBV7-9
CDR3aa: ASSFREGQMNEQF